This T cell receptor beta chain originates from a study of cytomegalovirus exposure and HLA in healthy donors. Study-wide points: For cytomegalovirus status, the classifier reportedly gave diagnoses with high specificity and sensitivity. The majority of TCR sequences were rare, yet some public TCRs appeared in many donors.

The donors were members of the validation cohort, which comprised 100 to 150 subjects and was separate from the first cohort of 730 or so subjects. Profiling relied on immunoSEQ multiplex PCR, and the TCRdb table lists in-frame clones only, not all of them. The sample includes 55,000 to 70,000 clones, over 90% of them seen just once. V lost 0 bases, J lost 5 bases, and 9 bases lay in between. The length of the CDR3 is 14 residues. Germline V gives CDR1 SGHKS, CDR2 YYEKEE (reference sequence). This clone was detected only a few times. Its antigen is still unknown. V is TRBV5-5 and J is TRBJ1-5; no firm D call. The receptor was isolated from a man aged 18 to 29 in good health and CMV-seropositive. Sequences were obtained from PBMCs. CDR3 coding DNA: TGTGCCAGCAGCTTGGCCGCGGTATATCAGCCCCAGCATTTT. Its translation is CASSLAAVYQPQHF. Full variable domain (rest looked up from reference TRBV5-5 and TRBJ1-5): DAGVTQSPTHLIKTRGQQVTLRCSPISGHKSVSWYQQVLGQGPQFIFQYYEKEERGRGNFPDRFSARQFPNYSSELNVNALLLGDSALYLCASSLAAVYQPQHFGDGTRLSIL.